Following are 4 T cell receptor beta chains from one sample sequenced in a study of T cell responses to AZD1222 COVID-19 vaccine. Here immunoSEQ multiplex PCR was the method, and the copy in TCRdb shows in-frame clones only, minus some. The data hold roughly 80,000 clones, with 75% to 95% observed a single time. The sample was peripheral blood, taken 28 days after the second AZD1222 dose. The receptors here all came from an adult who received the AZD1222 COVID-19 vaccine.

This sequence joins TRBV2 and TRBJ1-2; 9 positions match TRBD1. The ends lost 9 bases at V and 3 bases at J; junction bases unmatched: 8. CDR3 length: 14 residues. CDR1 SNHLY and CDR2 FYNNEI come from the germline V gene. CDR3 coding DNA: TGTGCCAGGCCGCCGGGGACAGGGTACTATGGCTACACCTTC. Protein product: CARPPGTGYYGYTF.

This chain joins TRBV21-1 and TRBJ1-5; TRBD1, the D gene given by the table, was not confirmed from the DNA. TRBV21-1 is recorded as a pseudogene. The CDR3 covers 16 residues. In DNA, the CDR3 is TGTGCCAGCAGCAAAGGCACAGGGTATAGCAATCAGCCCCAGCATTTT. This translates into CASSKGTGYSNQPQHF.

CDR3 region: CASSLVWTARNQPQHF. As DNA, the CDR3 is TGTGCCAGCAGCTTGGTCTGGACGGCCAGAAATCAGCCCCAGCATTTT. The chain links TRBV5-5 to TRBJ1-5; D is uncertain. V was clipped by 0 bases and J by 4 bases, with 14 bases between them. Germline assignment: CDR1 SGHKS and CDR2 YYEKEE (reference sequence). The CDR3 extends over 16 amino acids.

The chain joins TRBV5-1 to TRBJ2-2; no reliable D call. V lost 6 bases and J 2 bases, leaving 14 bases between the germline ends. In germline, CDR1 is SGHRS, CDR2 YFSETQ. CDR3 length: 15 residues. Written as DNA, the CDR3 is TGCGCCAGCATGGCAGAATCTATCAACACCGGGGAGCTGTTTTTT. Translating gives CASMAESINTGELFF.